This T cell receptor beta chain stems from a study of blood T cell repertoires in COVID-19. Across the study: Acute and convalescent COVID-19 specimens originated in the United States, Italy and Spain. In each case, the material was cDNA or gDNA derived from T cells, B-cell-depleted T cells, or PBMCs.

Germline lookup yields CDR1 MNHEY and CDR2 SVGAGI. The CDR3 extends over 15 amino acids. V lost 4 bases and J lost 3; bases outside the gene matches: 3. This clone was observed a few times. How the authors handled the data: Estimates of nucleated cell counts were drawn from the amplification of reference gene primers. The data were produced by immunoSEQ multiplex PCR, yet TCRdb's version contains in-frame clones alone and is incomplete. That table is the source of V, J and clone size, and D and trimming were worked out from the DNA. There are under 85,000 clones in the sample; almost 85% occur only once, and less than 25% lies in the top ten.

The V call is TRBV6-5, the J call TRBJ2-2; 9 positions agree with TRBD1. The source is a human donor in a cohort sampled during active COVID-19. The specimen was peripheral blood. This CDR3 reads CASSWDRVDTGELFF. CDR3 bases: TGTGCCAGCAGTTGGGACAGGGTCGACACCGGGGAGCTGTTTTTT.